These 4 T cell receptor beta chains were all obtained from the same sample, sequenced in a study of control samples from healthy donors and cancer patients (dated by TCRdb to 2020 to 2021). Receptor libraries were prepared by the immunoSEQ multiplex PCR assay. Not all clones reach the TCRdb copy of this immuneACCESS table, which keeps in-frame sequences only. Checked studies attribute under half of the gap to unresolved V genes and leave the rest unexplained. In this sample the table shows about 82,000 clones, 80% to 90% of which occur a single time. The biggest ten clones account for around a fifth of the sample. Sequencing was performed on blood. These receptors were collected from a man aged 45-65 years in good health.

The chain couples TRBV5-4 to TRBJ2-1; either TRBD1 or TRBD2 may fit D (7 bases each). The germline gives CDR1 SGHNT, CDR2 YYREEE (reference sequence). The CDR3 totals 17 residues. V was pared by 0 bases and J by 3 bases, with 16 bases between. The CDR3 nucleotides are TGTGCCAGCAGCTTGGCCGGGGCCAGGGGGGGCTACAATGAGCAGTTCTTC. Translating gives CASSLAGARGGYNEQFF.

This chain connects TRBV5-1 to TRBJ2-3; 7 bases map to TRBD2. V lost 1 base, J lost 5 bases, and 7 bases stayed unmatched. The CDR3 covers 15 residues. Germline-derived CDR1 and CDR2 are SGHRS and YFSETQ. CDR3 nucleotides: TGCGCCAGCAGCTTGCGGCGGGGAGGGGTAGATACGCAGTATTTT. Residues: CASSLRRGGVDTQYF.

This clone was seen only once. This sequence joins TRBV7-2 and TRBJ2-2; 7 nucleotides line up with TRBD2. The CDR3 sequence is 15 residues long. Per germline, CDR1 SGHTA and CDR2 FQGNSA. V shed 5 bases and J 1 base; nucleotides not matched to a gene: 4. The CDR3 DNA is TGTGCCAGCAGCAGTCCGGGGGGGAACACCGGGGAGCTGTTTTTT. Amino acids: CASSSPGGNTGELFF.

The table lists this clone with a count of one. V gene TRBV6-4 combines with J gene TRBJ2-3; 8 positions match TRBD2. The V segment lost 5 bases and the J segment 4 bases; nucleotides outside the gene matches: 5. Germline V gene data show CDR1 as MRHNA and CDR2 as SNTAGT. The CDR3 is 14 amino acids. The CDR3 spells CASSPGLESDTQYF. As DNA, the CDR3 is TGTGCCAGCAGTCCGGGACTAGAATCAGATACGCAGTATTTT.